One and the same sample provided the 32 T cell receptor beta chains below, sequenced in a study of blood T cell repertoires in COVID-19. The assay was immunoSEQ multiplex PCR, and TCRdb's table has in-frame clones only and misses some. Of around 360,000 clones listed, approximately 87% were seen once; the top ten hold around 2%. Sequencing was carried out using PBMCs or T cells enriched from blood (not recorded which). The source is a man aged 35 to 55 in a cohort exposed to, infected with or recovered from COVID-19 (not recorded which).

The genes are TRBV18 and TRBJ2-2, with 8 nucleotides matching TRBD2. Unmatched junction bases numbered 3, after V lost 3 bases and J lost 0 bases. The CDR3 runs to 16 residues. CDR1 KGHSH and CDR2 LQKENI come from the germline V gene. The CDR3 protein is CASSPTGGPNTGELFF. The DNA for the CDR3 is TGTGCCAGCTCACCGACGGGAGGGCCGAACACCGGGGAGCTGTTTTTT.

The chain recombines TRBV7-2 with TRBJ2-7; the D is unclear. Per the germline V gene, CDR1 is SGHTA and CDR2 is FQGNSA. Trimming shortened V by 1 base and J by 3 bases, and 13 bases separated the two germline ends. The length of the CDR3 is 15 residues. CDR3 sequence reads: CASSLDVQIHYEQYF. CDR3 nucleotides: TGTGCCAGCAGCTTAGATGTCCAGATCCACTACGAGCAGTACTTC.

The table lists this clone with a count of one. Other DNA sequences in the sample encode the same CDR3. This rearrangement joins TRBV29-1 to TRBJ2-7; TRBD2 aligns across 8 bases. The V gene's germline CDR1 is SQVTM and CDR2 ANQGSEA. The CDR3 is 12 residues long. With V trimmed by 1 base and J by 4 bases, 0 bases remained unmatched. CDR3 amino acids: CSVEGLAYEQYF. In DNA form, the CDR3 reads TGCAGCGTTGAAGGACTAGCGTACGAGCAGTACTTC.

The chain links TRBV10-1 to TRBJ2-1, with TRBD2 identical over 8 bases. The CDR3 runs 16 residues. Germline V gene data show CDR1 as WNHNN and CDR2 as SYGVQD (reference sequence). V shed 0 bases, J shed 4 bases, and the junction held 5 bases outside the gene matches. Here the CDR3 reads CASSESTGGFYNEQFF. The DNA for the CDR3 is TGCGCCAGCAGTGAGTCGACGGGGGGGTTTTACAATGAGCAGTTCTTC.

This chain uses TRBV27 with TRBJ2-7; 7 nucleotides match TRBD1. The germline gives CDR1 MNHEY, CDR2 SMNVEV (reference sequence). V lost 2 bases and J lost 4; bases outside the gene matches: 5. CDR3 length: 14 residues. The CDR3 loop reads CASSLGRGRYEQYF. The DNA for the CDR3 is TGTGCCAGCAGTTTAGGTAGGGGGCGGTACGAGCAGTACTTC.

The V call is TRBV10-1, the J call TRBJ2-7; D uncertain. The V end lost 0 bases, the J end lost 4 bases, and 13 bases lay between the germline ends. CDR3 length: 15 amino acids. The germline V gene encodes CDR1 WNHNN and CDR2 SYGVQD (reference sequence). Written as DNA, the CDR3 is TGCGCCAGCAGTGAGTCTCTTGTCGGTGTGTACGAGCAGTACTTC. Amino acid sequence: CASSESLVGVYEQYF.

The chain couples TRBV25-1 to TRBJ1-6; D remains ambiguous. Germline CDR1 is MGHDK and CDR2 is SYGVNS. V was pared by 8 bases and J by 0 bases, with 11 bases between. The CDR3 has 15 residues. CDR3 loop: CASSDGGSYNSPLHF. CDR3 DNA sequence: TGTGCCAGCTCCGACGGAGGCTCCTATAATTCACCCCTCCACTTT.

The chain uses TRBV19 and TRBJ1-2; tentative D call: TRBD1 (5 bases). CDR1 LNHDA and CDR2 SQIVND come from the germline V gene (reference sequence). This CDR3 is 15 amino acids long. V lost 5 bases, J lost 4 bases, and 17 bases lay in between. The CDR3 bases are TGTGCCAGTAGTGTCTCCTTCACAGGCCCCTATGGCTACACCTTC. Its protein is CASSVSFTGPYGYTF.

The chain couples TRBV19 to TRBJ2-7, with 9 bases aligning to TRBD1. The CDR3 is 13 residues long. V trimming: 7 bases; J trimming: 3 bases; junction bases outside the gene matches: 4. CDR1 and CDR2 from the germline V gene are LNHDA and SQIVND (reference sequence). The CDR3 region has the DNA TGTGCCAGTATGGGACAGGGTTACTACGAGCAGTACTTC. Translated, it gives CASMGQGYYEQYF. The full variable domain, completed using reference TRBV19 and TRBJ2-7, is DGGITQSPKYLFRKEGQNVTLSCEQNLNHDAMYWYRQDPGQGLRLIYYSQIVNDFQKGDIAEGYSVSREKKESFPLTVTSAQKNPTAFYLCASMGQGYYEQYFGPGTRLTVT.

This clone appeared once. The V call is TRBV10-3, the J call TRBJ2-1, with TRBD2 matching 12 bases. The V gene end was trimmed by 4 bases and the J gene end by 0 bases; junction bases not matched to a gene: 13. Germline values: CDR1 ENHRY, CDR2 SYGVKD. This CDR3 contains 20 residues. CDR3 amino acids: CAISGTGMTSGSYSYNEQFF. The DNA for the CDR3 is TGTGCCATCAGTGGGACAGGAATGACTAGCGGGAGTTACTCCTACAATGAGCAGTTCTTC.

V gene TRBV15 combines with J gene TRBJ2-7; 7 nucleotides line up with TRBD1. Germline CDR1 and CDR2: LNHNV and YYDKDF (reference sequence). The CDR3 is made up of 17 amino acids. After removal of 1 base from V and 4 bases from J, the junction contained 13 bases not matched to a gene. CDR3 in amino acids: CATSRVGDSQVRYEQYF. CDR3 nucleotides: TGTGCCACCAGCAGAGTTGGGGACAGCCAAGTAAGGTACGAGCAGTACTTC.

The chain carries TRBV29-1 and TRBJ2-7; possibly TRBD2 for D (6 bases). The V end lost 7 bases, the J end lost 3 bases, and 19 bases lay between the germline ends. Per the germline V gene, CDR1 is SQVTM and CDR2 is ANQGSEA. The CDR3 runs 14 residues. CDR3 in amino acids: CSASAGSNHYEQYF. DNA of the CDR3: TGCAGCGCTAGCGCTGGTAGCAACCACTACGAGCAGTACTTC.

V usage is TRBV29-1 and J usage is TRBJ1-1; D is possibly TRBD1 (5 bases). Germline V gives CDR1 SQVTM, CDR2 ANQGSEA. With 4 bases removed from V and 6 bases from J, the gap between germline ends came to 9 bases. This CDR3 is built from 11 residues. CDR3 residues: CSVVRGAEAFF. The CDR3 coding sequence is TGCAGCGTTGTTCGGGGGGCTGAAGCTTTCTTT. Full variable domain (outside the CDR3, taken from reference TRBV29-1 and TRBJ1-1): SAVISQKPSRDICQRGTSLTIQCQVDSQVTMMFWYRQQPGQSLTLIATANQGSEATYESGFVIDKFPISRPNLTFSTLTVSNMSPEDSSIYLCSVVRGAEAFFGQGTRLTVV.

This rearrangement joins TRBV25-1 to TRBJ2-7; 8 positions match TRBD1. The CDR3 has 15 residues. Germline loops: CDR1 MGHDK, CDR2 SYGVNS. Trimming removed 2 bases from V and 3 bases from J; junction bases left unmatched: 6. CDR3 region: CASSERGTGVYEQYF. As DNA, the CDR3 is TGTGCCAGCAGTGAACGCGGGACAGGTGTCTACGAGCAGTACTTC.

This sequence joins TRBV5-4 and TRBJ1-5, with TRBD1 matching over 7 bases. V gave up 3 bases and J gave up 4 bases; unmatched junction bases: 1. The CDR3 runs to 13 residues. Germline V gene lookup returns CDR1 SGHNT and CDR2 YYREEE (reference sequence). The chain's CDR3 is CASSSGGNQPQHF. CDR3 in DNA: TGTGCCAGCAGCTCAGGGGGGAATCAGCCCCAGCATTTT. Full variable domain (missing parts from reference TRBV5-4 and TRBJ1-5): ETGVTQSPTHLIKTRGQQVTLRCSSQSGHNTVSWYQQALGQGPQFIFQYYREEENGRGNFPPRFSGLQFPNYSSELNVNALELDDSALYLCASSSGGNQPQHFGDGTRLSIL.

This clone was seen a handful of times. CDR3 region: CASMSGRSTDTQYF. CDR3 nucleotides: TGTGCCAGCATGAGCGGGAGAAGCACAGATACGCAGTATTTT. The chain links TRBV6-5 to TRBJ2-3, with 8 bases fitting TRBD2. Germline V gene sequence: CDR1 MNHEY, CDR2 SVGAGI. The CDR3 is made up of 14 amino acids. V shed 7 bases and J 0 bases; nucleotides not matched to a gene: 3.

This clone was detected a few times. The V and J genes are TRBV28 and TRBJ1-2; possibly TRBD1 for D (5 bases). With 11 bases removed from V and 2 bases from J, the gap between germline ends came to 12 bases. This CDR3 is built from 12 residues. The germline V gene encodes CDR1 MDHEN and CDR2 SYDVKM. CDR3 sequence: CAAGGVNYGYTF. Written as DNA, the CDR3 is TGTGCCGCGGGAGGGGTCAACTATGGCTACACCTTC.

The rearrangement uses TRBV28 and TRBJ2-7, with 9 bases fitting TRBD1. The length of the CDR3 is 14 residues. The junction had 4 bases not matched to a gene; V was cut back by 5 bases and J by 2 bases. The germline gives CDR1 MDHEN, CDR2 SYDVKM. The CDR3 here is CASSRGQGPYEQYF. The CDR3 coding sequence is TGTGCCAGCAGTAGGGGACAGGGTCCCTACGAGCAGTACTTC.

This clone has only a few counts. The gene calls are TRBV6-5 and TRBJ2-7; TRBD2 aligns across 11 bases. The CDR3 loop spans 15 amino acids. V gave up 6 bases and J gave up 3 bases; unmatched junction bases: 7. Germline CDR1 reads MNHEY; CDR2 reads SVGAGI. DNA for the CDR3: TGTGCCAGCAGCTCAACTAGCGGGAGAATCTACGAGCAGTACTTC. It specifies CASSSTSGRIYEQYF.

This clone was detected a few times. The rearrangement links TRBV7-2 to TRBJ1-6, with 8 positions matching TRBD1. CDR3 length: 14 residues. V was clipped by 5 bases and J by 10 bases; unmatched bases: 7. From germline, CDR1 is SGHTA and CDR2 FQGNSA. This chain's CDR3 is CASSNRGVRSPLHF. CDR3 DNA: TGTGCCAGCAGCAACAGGGGGGTGCGATCACCCCTCCACTTT. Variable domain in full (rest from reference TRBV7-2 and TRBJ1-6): GAGVSQSPSNKVTEKGKDVELRCDPISGHTALYWYRQSLGQGLEFLIYFQGNSAPDKSGLPSDRFSAERTGGSVSTLTIQRTQQEDSAVYLCASSNRGVRSPLHFGNGTRLTVT.

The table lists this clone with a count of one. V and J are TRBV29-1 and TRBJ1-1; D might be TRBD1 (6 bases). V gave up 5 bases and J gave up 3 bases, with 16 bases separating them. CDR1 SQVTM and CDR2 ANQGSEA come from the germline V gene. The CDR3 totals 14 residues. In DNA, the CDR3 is TGCAGCGTTTTGGGCCCCAGGGGCCACACTGAAGCTTTCTTT. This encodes CSVLGPRGHTEAFF. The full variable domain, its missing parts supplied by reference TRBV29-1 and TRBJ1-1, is SAVISQKPSRDICQRGTSLTIQCQVDSQVTMMFWYRQQPGQSLTLIATANQGSEATYESGFVIDKFPISRPNLTFSTLTVSNMSPEDSSIYLCSVLGPRGHTEAFFGQGTRLTVV.

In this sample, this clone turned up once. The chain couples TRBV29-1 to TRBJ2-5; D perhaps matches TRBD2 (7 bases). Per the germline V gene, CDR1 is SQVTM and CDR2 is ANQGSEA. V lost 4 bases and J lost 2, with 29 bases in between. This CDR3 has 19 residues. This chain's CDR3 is CSVGVNRGAVHVMQETQYF. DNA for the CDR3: TGCAGCGTTGGTGTGAATCGGGGGGCGGTTCATGTAATGCAAGAGACCCAGTACTTC.

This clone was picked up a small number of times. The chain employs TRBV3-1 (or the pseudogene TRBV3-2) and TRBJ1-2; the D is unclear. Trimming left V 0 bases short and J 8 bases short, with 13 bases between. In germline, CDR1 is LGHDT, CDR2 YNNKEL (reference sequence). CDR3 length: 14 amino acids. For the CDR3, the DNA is TGTGCCAGCAGCCAAGATCAGAGGGCTTTGGGCTACACCTTC. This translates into CASSQDQRALGYTF.

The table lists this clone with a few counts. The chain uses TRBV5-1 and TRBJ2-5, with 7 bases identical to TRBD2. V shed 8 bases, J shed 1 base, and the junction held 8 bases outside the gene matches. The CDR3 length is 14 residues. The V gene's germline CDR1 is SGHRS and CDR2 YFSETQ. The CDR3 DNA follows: TGCGCCAGTACCTCACAGCGGGGCCAAGAGACCCAGTACTTC. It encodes CASTSQRGQETQYF.

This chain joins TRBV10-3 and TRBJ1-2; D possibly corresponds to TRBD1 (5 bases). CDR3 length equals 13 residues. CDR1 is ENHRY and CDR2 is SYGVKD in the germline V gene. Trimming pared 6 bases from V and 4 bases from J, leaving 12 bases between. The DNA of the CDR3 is TGTGCCATCAGGGAGACAGACCTCTATGGCTACACCTTC. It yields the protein CAIRETDLYGYTF.

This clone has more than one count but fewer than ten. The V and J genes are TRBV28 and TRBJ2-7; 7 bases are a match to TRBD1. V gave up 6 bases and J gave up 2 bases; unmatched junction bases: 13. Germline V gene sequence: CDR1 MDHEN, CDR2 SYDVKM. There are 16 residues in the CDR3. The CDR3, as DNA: TGTGCCAGCAGCTCTTCAGGGGGTCTTGTACCCTACGAGCAGTACTTC. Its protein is CASSSSGGLVPYEQYF.

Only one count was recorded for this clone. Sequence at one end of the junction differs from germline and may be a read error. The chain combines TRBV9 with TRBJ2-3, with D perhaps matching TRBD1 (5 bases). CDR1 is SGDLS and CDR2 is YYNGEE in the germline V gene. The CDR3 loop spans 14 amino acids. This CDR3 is CASSASGDTGTQYF. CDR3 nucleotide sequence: TGTGCCAGCAGCGCCTCGGGCGATACAGGTACGCAGTATTTT.

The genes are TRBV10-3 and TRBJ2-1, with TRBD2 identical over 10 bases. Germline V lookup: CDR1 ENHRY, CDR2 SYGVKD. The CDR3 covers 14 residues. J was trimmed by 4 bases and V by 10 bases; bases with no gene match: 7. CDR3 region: CATTGTSDYNEQFF. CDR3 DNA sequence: TGTGCCACCACCGGGACTAGCGATTACAATGAGCAGTTCTTC.

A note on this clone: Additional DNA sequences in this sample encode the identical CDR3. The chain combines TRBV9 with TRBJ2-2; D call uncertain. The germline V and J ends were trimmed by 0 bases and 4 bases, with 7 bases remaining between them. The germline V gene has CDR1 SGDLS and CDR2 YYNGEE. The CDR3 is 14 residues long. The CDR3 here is CASSVGGPTGELFF. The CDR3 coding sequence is TGTGCCAGCAGCGTAGGTGGCCCCACCGGGGAGCTGTTTTTT.

The chain's CDR3 is CASSTGTSYGTQYF. In nucleotides, the CDR3 is TGTGCCAGTAGTACGGGGACTAGCTACGGGACCCAGTACTTC. V gene TRBV19 combines with J gene TRBJ2-5, with TRBD2 matching 9 bases. Germline trimming cut 4 bases from V and 7 bases from J; bases unmatched to any gene: 7. The CDR3 runs 14 residues. Germline values: CDR1 LNHDA, CDR2 SQIVND (reference sequence). Drawing the rest from reference TRBV19 and TRBJ2-5, the complete variable domain is DGGITQSPKYLFRKEGQNVTLSCEQNLNHDAMYWYRQDPGQGLRLIYYSQIVNDFQKGDIAEGYSVSREKKESFPLTVTSAQKNPTAFYLCASSTGTSYGTQYFGPGTRLLVL.

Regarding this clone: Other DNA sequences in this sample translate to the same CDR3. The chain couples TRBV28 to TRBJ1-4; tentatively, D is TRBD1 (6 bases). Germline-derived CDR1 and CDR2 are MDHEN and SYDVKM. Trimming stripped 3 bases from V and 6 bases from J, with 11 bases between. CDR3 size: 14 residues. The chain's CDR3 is CASSLRQGYEKLFF. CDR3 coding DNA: TGTGCCAGCAGTTTGAGGCAGGGGTATGAAAAACTGTTTTTT. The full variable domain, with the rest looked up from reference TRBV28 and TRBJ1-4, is DVKVTQSSRYLVKRTGEKVFLECVQDMDHENMFWYRQDPGLGLRLIYFSYDVKMKEKGDIPEGYSVSREKKERFSLILESASTNQTSMYLCASSLRQGYEKLFFGSGTQLSVL.

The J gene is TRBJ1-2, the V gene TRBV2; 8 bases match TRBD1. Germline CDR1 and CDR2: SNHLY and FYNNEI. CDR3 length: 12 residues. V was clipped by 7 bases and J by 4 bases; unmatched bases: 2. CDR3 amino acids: CASTGGFYGYTF. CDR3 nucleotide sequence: TGTGCCAGCACAGGGGGCTTCTATGGCTACACCTTC.